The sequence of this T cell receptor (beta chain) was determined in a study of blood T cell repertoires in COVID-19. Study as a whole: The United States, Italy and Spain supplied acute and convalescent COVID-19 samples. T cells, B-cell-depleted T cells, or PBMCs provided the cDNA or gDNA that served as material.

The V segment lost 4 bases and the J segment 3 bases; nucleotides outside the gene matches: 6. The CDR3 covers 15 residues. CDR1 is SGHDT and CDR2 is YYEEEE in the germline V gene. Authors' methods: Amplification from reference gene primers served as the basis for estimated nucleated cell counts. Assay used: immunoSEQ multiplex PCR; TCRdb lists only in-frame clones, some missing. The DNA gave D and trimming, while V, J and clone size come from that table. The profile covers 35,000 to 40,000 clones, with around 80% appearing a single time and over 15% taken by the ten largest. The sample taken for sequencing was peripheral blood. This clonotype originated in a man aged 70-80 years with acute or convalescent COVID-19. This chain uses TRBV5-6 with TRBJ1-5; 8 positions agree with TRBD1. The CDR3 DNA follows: TGTGCCAGCAGCCTATGGACAGGGAACAATCAGCCCCAGCATTTT. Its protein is CASSLWTGNNQPQHF. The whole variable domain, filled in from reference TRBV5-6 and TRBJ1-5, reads DAGVTQSPTHLIKTRGQQVTLRCSPKSGHDTVSWYQQALGQGPQFIFQYYEEEERQRGNFPDRFSGHQFPNYSSELNVNALLLGDSALYLCASSLWTGNNQPQHFGDGTRLSIL.